Each of the 21 T cell receptor beta chains below was sequenced from the same sample in a study of blood T cell repertoires in COVID-19. The protocol was immunoSEQ multiplex PCR, while the TCRdb copy is restricted to in-frame clones and leaves out a portion. The sample carries tens of thousands of clones, around nine tenths recorded once. The sample taken for sequencing was peripheral blood. The receptors derive from an older woman with COVID-19, enrolled during active disease.

The rearrangement joins TRBV6-6 to TRBJ2-7; 10 nucleotides agree with TRBD1. V shed 5 bases, J shed 7 bases, and the junction held 8 bases outside the gene matches. This CDR3 has 14 residues. Looked up from germline, CDR1 is MNHNY and CDR2 is SVGAGI (reference sequence). CDR3 DNA sequence: TGTGCCAGCAGTGCGGGACAGGGGAAGGAGGAGCAGTACTTC. It codes for CASSAGQGKEEQYF.

V is TRBV3-1 (or the pseudogene TRBV3-2) and J is TRBJ2-7; 8 bases line up with TRBD2. This CDR3 has 13 residues. Germline V CDR1 and CDR2: LGHDT, YNNKEL (reference sequence). V lost 5 bases, J lost 4 bases, and 4 bases stayed unmatched. CDR3 amino acids: CASSKPGGYEQYF. As DNA, the CDR3 is TGTGCCAGCAGCAAACCGGGGGGGTACGAGCAGTACTTC.

The CDR3 loop is CASSYGTGGGGPTYEQYF. As DNA, the CDR3 is TGTGCCAGTAGTTACGGGACAGGGGGCGGCGGACCGACGTACGAGCAGTACTTC. V and J are TRBV19 and TRBJ2-7, with TRBD1 identical over 12 bases. Germline V CDR1 and CDR2: LNHDA, SQIVND (reference sequence). V shed 5 bases and J 4 bases; nucleotides not matched to a gene: 15. The CDR3 has 18 amino acids. The variable domain in full, completed from reference TRBV19 and TRBJ2-7, reads DGGITQSPKYLFRKEGQNVTLSCEQNLNHDAMYWYRQDPGQGLRLIYYSQIVNDFQKGDIAEGYSVSREKKESFPLTVTSAQKNPTAFYLCASSYGTGGGGPTYEQYFGPGTRLTVT.

The chain carries TRBV24-1 and TRBJ2-5; perhaps TRBD2 as D (6 bases). Germline V gives CDR1 KGHDR, CDR2 SFDVKD. The CDR3 has 16 residues. V was trimmed by 1 base and J by 5 bases, leaving 16 bases between them. The CDR3 region has the DNA TGTGCCACCAGTGATTTCCGGGACTTGATGGGGGAGACCCAGTACTTC. As protein: CATSDFRDLMGETQYF.

This clone was seen once. The V and J genes are TRBV28 and TRBJ2-1; 8 bases are a match to TRBD1. Trimming removed 6 bases from V and 5 bases from J; junction bases left unmatched: 6. This CDR3 has 14 amino acids. Germline CDR1 MDHEN, CDR2 SYDVKM. The CDR3 loop is CASRKTGAHNEQFF. DNA for the CDR3: TGTGCCAGCAGAAAGACAGGGGCGCACAATGAGCAGTTCTTC. The variable domain in full, with the rest retrieved from reference TRBV28 and TRBJ2-1, is DVKVTQSSRYLVKRTGEKVFLECVQDMDHENMFWYRQDPGLGLRLIYFSYDVKMKEKGDIPEGYSVSREKKERFSLILESASTNQTSMYLCASRKTGAHNEQFFGPGTRLTVL.

The chain recombines TRBV28 with TRBJ1-5; a weak D match, TRBD1 (6 bases). The CDR3 totals 17 residues. Trimming shortened V by 1 base and J by 0 bases, and 13 bases separated the two germline ends. Looked up from germline, CDR1 is MDHEN and CDR2 is SYDVKM. The CDR3 DNA sequence: TGTGCCAGCAGTTTATTCGGTAAGGGGGTTAGCAATCAGCCCCAGCATTTT. Amino acid sequence: CASSLFGKGVSNQPQHF.

J is TRBJ2-1 and V is TRBV10-3; D gene ambiguous. CDR3 size: 13 residues. Trimming removed 10 bases at V and 5 bases at J, with 15 bases between. The germline V gene encodes CDR1 ENHRY and CDR2 SYGVKD. In nucleotides, the CDR3 is TGTGCCACCCACCAACCCCTAAACAATGAGCAGTTCTTC. This encodes CATHQPLNNEQFF.

This chain joins TRBV28 and TRBJ2-5; 10 bases are shared with TRBD2. CDR1 is MDHEN, CDR2 SYDVKM, per germline. Trimming at V came to 8 bases and at J to 5 bases, leaving 2 bases not matched to a gene. The CDR3 is made up of 12 amino acids. CDR3 coding DNA: TGTGCCAGCTGGGGACTAGCGGAGACCCAGTACTTC. Encoded protein: CASWGLAETQYF.

V is TRBV21-1 and J is TRBJ2-2; the table names TRBD2, a call not compared with the DNA. TRBV21-1 is a documented pseudogene. The CDR3 length is 17 residues. CDR3 in DNA: TGTGCCAGCAGCAAAGAGAGAACTTTCGCGAACACCGGGGAGCTGTTTTTT. It encodes CASSKERTFANTGELFF.

This chain joins TRBV14 and TRBJ2-1; the D gene is possibly TRBD1 (7 bases). The germline V gene encodes CDR1 SGHDN and CDR2 FVKESK. Trimming removed 4 bases at V and 9 bases at J, with 13 bases between. The CDR3 contains 13 residues. CDR3 nucleotide sequence: TGTGCCAGCAGCCCGCAGGGGGGAGGTGAGCAGTTCTTC. Protein product: CASSPQGGGEQFF. Variable domain in full (rest from reference TRBV14 and TRBJ2-1): EAGVTQFPSHSVIEKGQTVTLRCDPISGHDNLYWYRRVMGKEIKFLLHFVKESKQDESGMPNNRFLAERTGGTYSTLKVQPAELEDSGVYFCASSPQGGGEQFFGPGTRLTVL.

The chain employs TRBV28 and TRBJ1-4, with 10 nucleotides matching TRBD1. Germline V gene data show CDR1 as MDHEN and CDR2 as SYDVKM. J lost 7 bases, V lost 2 bases, and 4 bases had no gene match. The CDR3 has 15 amino acids. CDR3: CASSLAGDRGEKLFF. In nucleotides, the CDR3 is TGTGCCAGCAGTTTAGCGGGGGACAGGGGTGAAAAACTGTTTTTT.

The chain recombines TRBV19 with TRBJ2-7, with D unresolved. V dropped 5 bases and J dropped 4 bases, with 18 bases sitting between them. The CDR3 covers 15 residues. Germline assignment: CDR1 LNHDA and CDR2 SQIVND (reference sequence). CDR3 region: CASSDPTLPLYEQYF. The CDR3 region has the DNA TGTGCCAGTAGTGACCCGACACTTCCCCTTTACGAGCAGTACTTC. Complete variable domain (other parts from reference TRBV19 and TRBJ2-7): DGGITQSPKYLFRKEGQNVTLSCEQNLNHDAMYWYRQDPGQGLRLIYYSQIVNDFQKGDIAEGYSVSREKKESFPLTVTSAQKNPTAFYLCASSDPTLPLYEQYFGPGTRLTVT.

V and J are TRBV7-2 and TRBJ1-5; weak D call: TRBD1 (6 bases). Trimming shortened V by 5 bases and J by 4 bases, and 9 bases separated the two germline ends. The CDR3 is made up of 13 amino acids. Germline CDR1 SGHTA, CDR2 FQGNSA. CDR3 amino acids: CASSGDINQPQHF. The CDR3 DNA reads as TGTGCCAGCAGCGGGGACATTAATCAGCCCCAGCATTTT.

The V and J genes are TRBV23-1 and TRBJ1-1; 9 bases line up with TRBD1. TRBV23-1 has ORF status, its function being uncertain. J was trimmed by 4 bases and V by 4 bases; bases with no gene match: 10. The CDR3 loop spans 16 amino acids. The CDR3 region is CASSRIRDREGTEAFF. The CDR3 DNA follows: TGCGCCAGCAGTCGAATCCGGGACAGGGAAGGCACTGAAGCTTTCTTT.

The rearrangement links TRBV7-2 to TRBJ1-2; 9 nucleotides match TRBD1. J gave up 2 bases and V 5 bases, and 9 bases lay outside the gene matches. This CDR3 spans 16 amino acids. In germline, CDR1 is SGHTA, CDR2 FQGNSA. In DNA, the CDR3 is TGTGCCAGCAGCCCCCAGACAGGGGGAGGGAACTATGGCTACACCTTC. Its protein is CASSPQTGGGNYGYTF.

On this clone itself: A far larger clone differs by one base, so this is likely a read error. The rearrangement uses TRBV12-3 or TRBV12-4 and TRBJ2-5, with D possibly TRBD2 on 5 matching bases. The CDR3 sequence is 12 residues long. The CDR3 loop is CASSLRVETLYF. CDR3 DNA sequence: TGTGCCAGCAGTTTGAGGGTAGAGACCCTGTACTTC.

The chain recombines TRBV29-1 with TRBJ2-7; perhaps TRBD2 as D (6 bases). CDR1 is SQVTM, CDR2 ANQGSEA, per germline. V was pared by 3 bases and J by 2 bases, with 14 bases between. The CDR3 runs 14 residues. CDR3: CSVESAGGTYEQYF. In nucleotides, the CDR3 is TGCAGCGTTGAGTCAGCAGGCGGGACCTACGAGCAGTACTTC.

The V and J genes are TRBV9 and TRBJ1-6; no reliable D call. This CDR3 spans 18 amino acids. The V end was cut by 0 bases, the J end by 5 bases, with 18 bases between. Germline CDR1 SGDLS, CDR2 YYNGEE. CDR3 protein: CASSVAPVEAGNNSPLHF. CDR3 nucleotide sequence: TGTGCCAGCAGCGTAGCCCCCGTGGAGGCCGGTAATAATTCACCCCTCCACTTT.

This clone was seen a few times. This chain uses TRBV3-1 (or the pseudogene TRBV3-2) with TRBJ1-2; D gene uncertain. Germline assignment: CDR1 LGHDT and CDR2 YNNKEL (reference sequence). The CDR3 has 15 residues. Trimming stripped 3 bases from V and 5 bases from J, with 16 bases between. CDR3 sequence: CASSHSIVGEYGYTF. DNA for the CDR3: TGTGCCAGCAGCCATTCAATCGTTGGTGAGTATGGCTACACCTTC.

This chain joins TRBV9 and TRBJ2-3; TRBD2 matches at 7 bases. In germline, CDR1 is SGDLS, CDR2 YYNGEE. With 3 bases clipped from V and 2 bases from J, the junction kept 3 bases outside the gene matches. The CDR3 length is 14 residues. This CDR3 reads CASSGSGDTDTQYF. The CDR3 DNA reads as TGTGCCAGCAGCGGAAGCGGGGACACAGATACGCAGTATTTT.

This clone turned up a few times. The chain recombines TRBV27 with TRBJ2-7; 10 nucleotides match TRBD1. The CDR3 spans 14 residues. V lost 5 bases to trimming and J lost 3 bases; unmatched junction nucleotides: 4. CDR1 and CDR2 (germline): MNHEY, SMNVEV (reference sequence). For the CDR3, the DNA is TGTGCCAGCAGTGGCAGGACAGGGGGCTACGAGCAGTACTTC. Residues: CASSGRTGGYEQYF.